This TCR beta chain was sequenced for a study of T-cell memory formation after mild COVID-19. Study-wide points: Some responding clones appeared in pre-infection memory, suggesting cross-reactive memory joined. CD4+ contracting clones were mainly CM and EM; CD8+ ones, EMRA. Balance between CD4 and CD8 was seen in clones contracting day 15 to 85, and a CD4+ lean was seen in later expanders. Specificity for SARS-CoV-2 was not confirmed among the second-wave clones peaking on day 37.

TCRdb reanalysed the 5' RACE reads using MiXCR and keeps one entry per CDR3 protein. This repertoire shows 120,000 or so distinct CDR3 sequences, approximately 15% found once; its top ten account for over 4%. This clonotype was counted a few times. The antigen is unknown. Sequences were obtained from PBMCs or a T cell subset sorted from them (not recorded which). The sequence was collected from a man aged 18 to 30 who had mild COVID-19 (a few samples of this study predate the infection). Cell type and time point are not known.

The CDR3 sequence: CASSTGTVISYEQYF. In DNA, the CDR3 is TGCGCCAGCAGCACCGGGACGGTGATTTCCTACGAGCAGTACTTC. This rearrangement joins TRBV5-1 to TRBJ2-7; D may correspond to TRBD1 or TRBD2 (5 bases each). The ends were cut back, 4 bases at V and 1 base at J, with 15 bases in the middle. The CDR3 sequence is 15 residues long. Germline CDR1 SGHRS, CDR2 YFSETQ. The entire variable domain, with the rest obtained from reference TRBV5-1 and TRBJ2-7, is as follows: KAGVTQTPRYLIKTRGQQVTLSCSPISGHRSVSWYQQTPGQGLQFLFEYFSETQRNKGNFPGRFSGRQFSNSRSEMNVSTLELGDSALYLCASSTGTVISYEQYFGPGTRLTVT.